This TCR beta chain was sequenced in a study of cytomegalovirus exposure and HLA in healthy donors. Study conclusions and caveats: Reportedly, diagnosis of cytomegalovirus status by the classifier showed high specificity and sensitivity. Some V segments, TRBV6-2 and TRBV6-3 among them, were indistinguishable and were therefore excluded. What was likely a sequencing artifact was a cluster of highly shared sequence variants. Presence/absence analyses took donor sequencing depth as roughly uniform.

PCR employed 60 Vbeta and 13 Jbeta primers. Only in-frame clones appear in the TCRdb table, and some are missing; sequencing was by immunoSEQ multiplex PCR. This table has about 78,000 clones, around 58% appearing once. Germline V CDR1 and CDR2: MDHEN, SYDVKM. This CDR3 comprises 16 residues. The V gene lost 2 bases and the J gene lost 4 bases, with 14 bases spanning the gap. About this clone: Its antigen is not known.

The genes are TRBV28 and TRBJ1-4; possible D gene TRBD1, 5 bases. Sample: PBMCs. This TCR was recovered from a young man in good health and CMV-seropositive. The CDR3 is CASSLIGGSFNEKLFF. In nucleotides, the CDR3 is TGTGCCAGCAGTTTAATTGGGGGGAGCTTTAATGAAAAACTGTTTTTT.